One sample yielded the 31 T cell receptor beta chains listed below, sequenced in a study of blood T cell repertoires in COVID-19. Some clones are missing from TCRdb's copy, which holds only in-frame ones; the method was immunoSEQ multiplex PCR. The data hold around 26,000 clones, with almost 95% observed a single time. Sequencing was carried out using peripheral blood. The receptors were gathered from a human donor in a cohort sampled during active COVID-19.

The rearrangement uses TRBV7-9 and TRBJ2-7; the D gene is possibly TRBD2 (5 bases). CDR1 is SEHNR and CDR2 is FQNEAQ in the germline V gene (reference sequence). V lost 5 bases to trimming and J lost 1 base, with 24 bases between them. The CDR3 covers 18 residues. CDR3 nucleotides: TGTGCCAGCAGCAGGACTTACGTGGCAGGCGATGTTTCCTACGAGCAGTACTTC. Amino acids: CASSRTYVAGDVSYEQYF.

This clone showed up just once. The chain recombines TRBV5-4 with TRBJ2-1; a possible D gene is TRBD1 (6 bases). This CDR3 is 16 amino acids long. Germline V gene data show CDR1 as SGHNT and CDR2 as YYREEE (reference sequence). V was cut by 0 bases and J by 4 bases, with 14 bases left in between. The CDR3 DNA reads TGTGCCAGCAGCTTGGGGGGGCCAGAGGTATACAATGAGCAGTTCTTC. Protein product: CASSLGGPEVYNEQFF.

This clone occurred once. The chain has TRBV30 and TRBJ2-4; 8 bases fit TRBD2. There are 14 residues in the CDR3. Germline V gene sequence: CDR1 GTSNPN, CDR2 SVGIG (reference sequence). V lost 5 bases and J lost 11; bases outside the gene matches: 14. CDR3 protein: CAWGRSGTSYVQYF. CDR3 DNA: TGTGCCTGGGGACGTTCCGGGACTAGTTATGTTCAGTACTTC. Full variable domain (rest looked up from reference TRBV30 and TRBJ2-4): SQTIHQWPATLVQPVGSPLSLECTVEGTSNPNLYWYRQAAGRGLQLLFYSVGIGQISSEVPQNLSASRPQDRQFILSSKKLLLSDSGFYLCAWGRSGTSYVQYFGAGTRLSVL.

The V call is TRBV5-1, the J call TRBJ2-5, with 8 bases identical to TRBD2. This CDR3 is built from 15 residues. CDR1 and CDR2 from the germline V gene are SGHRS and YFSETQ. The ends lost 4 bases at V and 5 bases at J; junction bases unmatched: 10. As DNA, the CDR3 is TGCGCCAGCAGCCCCTCGGGCGGGGGGATTGAGACCCAGTACTTC. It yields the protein CASSPSGGGIETQYF.

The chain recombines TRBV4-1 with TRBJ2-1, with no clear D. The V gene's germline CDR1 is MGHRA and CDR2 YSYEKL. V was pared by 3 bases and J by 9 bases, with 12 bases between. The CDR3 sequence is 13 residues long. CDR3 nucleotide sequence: TGCGCCAGCAGCCAGGCCCTCAGTTCTGAGCAGTTCTTC. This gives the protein CASSQALSSEQFF.

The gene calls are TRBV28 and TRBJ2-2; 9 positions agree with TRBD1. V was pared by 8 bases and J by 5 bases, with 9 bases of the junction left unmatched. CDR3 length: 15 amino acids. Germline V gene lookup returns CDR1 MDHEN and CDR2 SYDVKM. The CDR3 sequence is CASGTGGASTGELFF. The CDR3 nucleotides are TGTGCCAGCGGAACAGGGGGCGCGAGTACCGGGGAGCTGTTTTTT.

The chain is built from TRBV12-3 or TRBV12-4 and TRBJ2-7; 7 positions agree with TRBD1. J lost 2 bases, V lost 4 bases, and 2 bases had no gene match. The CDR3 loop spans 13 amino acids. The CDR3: CASSSDRAYEQYF. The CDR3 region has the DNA TGTGCCAGCAGTTCCGACAGGGCCTACGAGCAGTACTTC.

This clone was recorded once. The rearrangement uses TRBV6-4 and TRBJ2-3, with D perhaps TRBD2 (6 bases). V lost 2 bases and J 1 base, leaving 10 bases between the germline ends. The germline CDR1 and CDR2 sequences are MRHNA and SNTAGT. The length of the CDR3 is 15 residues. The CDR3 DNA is TGTGCCAGCAGTGACCAGGGACTTGGCACAGATACGCAGTATTTT. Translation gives CASSDQGLGTDTQYF.

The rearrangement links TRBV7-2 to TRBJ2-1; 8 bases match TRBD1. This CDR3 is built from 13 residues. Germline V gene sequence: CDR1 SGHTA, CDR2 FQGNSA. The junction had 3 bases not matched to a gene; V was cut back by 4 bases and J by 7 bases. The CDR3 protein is CASSSRQGNEQFF. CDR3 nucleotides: TGTGCCAGCAGCTCACGACAGGGGAATGAGCAGTTCTTC.

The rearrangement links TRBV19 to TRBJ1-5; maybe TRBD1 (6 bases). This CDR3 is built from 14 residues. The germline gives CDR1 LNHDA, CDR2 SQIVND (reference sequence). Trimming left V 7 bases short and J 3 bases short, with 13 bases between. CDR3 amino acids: CASTQQGINQPQHF. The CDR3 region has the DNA TGTGCCAGTACCCAACAGGGCATCAATCAGCCCCAGCATTTT.

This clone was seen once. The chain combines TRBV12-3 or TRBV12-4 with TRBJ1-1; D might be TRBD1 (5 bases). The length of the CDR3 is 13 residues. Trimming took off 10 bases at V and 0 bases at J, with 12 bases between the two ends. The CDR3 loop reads CATSGRLNTEAFF. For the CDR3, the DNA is TGTGCCACCTCAGGGAGGTTGAACACTGAAGCTTTCTTT.

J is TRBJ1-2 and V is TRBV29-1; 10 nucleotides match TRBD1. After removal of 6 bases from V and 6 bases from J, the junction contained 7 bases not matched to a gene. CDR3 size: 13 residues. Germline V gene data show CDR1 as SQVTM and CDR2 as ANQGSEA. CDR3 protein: CSVEDRGRDGYTF. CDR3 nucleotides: TGCAGCGTCGAGGACAGGGGGAGAGATGGCTACACCTTC.

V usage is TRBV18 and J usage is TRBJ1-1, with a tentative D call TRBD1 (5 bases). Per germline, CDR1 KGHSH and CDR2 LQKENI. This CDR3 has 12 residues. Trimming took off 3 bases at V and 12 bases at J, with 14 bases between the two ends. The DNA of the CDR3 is TGTGCCAGCTCACCGGGGGGTCAGGGTTCTTTCTTT. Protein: CASSPGGQGSFF.

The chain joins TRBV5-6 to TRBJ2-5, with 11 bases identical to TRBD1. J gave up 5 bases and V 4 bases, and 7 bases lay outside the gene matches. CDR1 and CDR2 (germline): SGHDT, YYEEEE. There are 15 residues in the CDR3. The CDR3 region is CASSPDRGRGETQYF. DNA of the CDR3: TGTGCCAGCAGCCCGGACAGGGGGCGCGGGGAGACCCAGTACTTC.

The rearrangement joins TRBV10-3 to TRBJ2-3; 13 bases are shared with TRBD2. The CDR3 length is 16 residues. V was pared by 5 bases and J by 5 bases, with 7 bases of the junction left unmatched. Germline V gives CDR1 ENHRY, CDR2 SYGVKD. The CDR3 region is CAISRGTSGRGDTQYF. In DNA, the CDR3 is TGTGCCATCAGTCGGGGAACTAGCGGGAGGGGAGATACGCAGTATTTT.

The CDR3 region is CASSLFRDEQYF. The DNA for the CDR3 is TGTGCCAGCAGCTTATTCAGGGACGAGCAGTACTTC. The rearrangement joins TRBV7-9 to TRBJ2-7; tentative D call: TRBD1 (5 bases). This CDR3 contains 12 residues. Germline values: CDR1 SEHNR, CDR2 FQNEAQ (reference sequence). The V and J ends lost 2 bases and 5 bases respectively, with 7 bases between them.

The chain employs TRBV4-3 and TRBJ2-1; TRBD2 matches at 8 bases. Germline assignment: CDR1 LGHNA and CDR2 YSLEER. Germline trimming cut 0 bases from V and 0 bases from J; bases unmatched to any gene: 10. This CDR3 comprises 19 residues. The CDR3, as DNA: TGCGCCAGCAGCCAAGATTTCGGGGGGGTGGTCAGCTCCTACAATGAGCAGTTCTTC. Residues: CASSQDFGGVVSSYNEQFF.

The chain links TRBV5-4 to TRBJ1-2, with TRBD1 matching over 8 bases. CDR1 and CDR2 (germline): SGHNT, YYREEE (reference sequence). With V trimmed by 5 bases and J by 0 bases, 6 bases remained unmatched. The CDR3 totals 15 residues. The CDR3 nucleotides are TGTGCCAGCAGGGACAGGGCGATAACTAACTATGGCTACACCTTC. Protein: CASRDRAITNYGYTF.

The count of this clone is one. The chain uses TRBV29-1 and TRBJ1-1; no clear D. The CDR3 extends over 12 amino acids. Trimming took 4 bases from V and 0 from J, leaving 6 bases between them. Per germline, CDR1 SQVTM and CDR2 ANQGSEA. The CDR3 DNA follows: TGCAGCGTTGGTCAGGTGAACACTGAAGCTTTCTTT. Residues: CSVGQVNTEAFF.

The CDR3 protein is CASSPGTINNEQFF. Here the CDR3 DNA reads TGTGCCAGTAGTCCCGGGACTATTAACAATGAGCAGTTCTTC. The chain is built from TRBV19 and TRBJ2-1; TRBD2 matches 7 bases. The trim removed 5 bases at V and 5 bases at J, leaving 6 bases unmatched. Germline V gene sequence: CDR1 LNHDA, CDR2 SQIVND (reference sequence). This CDR3 spans 14 amino acids.

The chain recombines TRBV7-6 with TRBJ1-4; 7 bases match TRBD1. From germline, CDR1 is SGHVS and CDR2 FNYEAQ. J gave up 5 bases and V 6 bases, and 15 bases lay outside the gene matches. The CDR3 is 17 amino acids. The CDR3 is CASSGGHGGGSNEKLFF. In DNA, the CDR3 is TGTGCCAGCAGTGGGGGCCATGGAGGGGGCTCGAATGAAAAACTGTTTTTT. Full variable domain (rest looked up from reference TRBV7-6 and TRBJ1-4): GAGVSQSPRYKVTKRGQDVALRCDPISGHVSLYWYRQALGQGPEFLTYFNYEAQQDKSGLPNDRFSAERPEGSISTLTIQRTEQRDSAMYRCASSGGHGGGSNEKLFFGSGTQLSVL.

DNA of the CDR3: TGTGCCAGCAGTTTATGGGGACAGACCGATAAGCCCCAGCATTTT. Its translation is CASSLWGQTDKPQHF. This chain connects TRBV27 to TRBJ1-5, with 7 positions matching TRBD1. The germline gives CDR1 MNHEY, CDR2 SMNVEV (reference sequence). The CDR3 extends over 15 amino acids. The V segment lost 1 base and the J segment 8 bases; nucleotides outside the gene matches: 8.

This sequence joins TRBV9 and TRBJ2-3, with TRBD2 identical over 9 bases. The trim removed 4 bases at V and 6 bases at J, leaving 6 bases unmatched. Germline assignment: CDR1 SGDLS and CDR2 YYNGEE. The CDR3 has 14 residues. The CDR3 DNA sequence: TGTGCCAGCAGCTCCAGCGGGGGGTGGGATACGCAGTATTTT. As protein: CASSSSGGWDTQYF.

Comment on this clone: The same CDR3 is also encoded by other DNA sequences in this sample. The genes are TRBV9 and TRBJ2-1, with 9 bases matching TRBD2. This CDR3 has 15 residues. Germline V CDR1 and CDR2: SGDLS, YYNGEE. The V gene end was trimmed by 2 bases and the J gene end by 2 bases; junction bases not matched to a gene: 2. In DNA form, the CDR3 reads TGTGCCAGCAGCGTCGTAGCGGGGGCCTACAATGAGCAGTTCTTC. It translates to CASSVVAGAYNEQFF.

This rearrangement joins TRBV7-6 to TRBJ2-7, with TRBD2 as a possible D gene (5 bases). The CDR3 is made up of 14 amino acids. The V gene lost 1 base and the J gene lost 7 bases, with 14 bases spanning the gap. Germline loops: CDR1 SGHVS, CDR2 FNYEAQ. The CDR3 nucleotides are TGTGCCAGCAGCTTAGGGACTGGATACGGGGAGCAGTACTTC. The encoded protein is CASSLGTGYGEQYF.

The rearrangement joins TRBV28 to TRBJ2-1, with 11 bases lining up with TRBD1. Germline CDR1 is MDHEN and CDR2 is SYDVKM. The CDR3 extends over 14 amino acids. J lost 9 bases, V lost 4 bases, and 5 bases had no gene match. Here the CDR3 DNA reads TGTGCCAGCAGTTCGGGACAGGGGGGTCTTGAGCAGTTCTTC. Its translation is CASSSGQGGLEQFF. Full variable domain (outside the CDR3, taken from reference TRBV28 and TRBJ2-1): DVKVTQSSRYLVKRTGEKVFLECVQDMDHENMFWYRQDPGLGLRLIYFSYDVKMKEKGDIPEGYSVSREKKERFSLILESASTNQTSMYLCASSSGQGGLEQFFGPGTRLTVL.

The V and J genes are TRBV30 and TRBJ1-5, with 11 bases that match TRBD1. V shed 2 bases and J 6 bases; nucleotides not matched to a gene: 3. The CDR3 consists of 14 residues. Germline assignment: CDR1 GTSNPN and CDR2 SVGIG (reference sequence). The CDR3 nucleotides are TGTGCCTGGAGTAGGACAGGGGGCACTCAGCCCCAGCATTTT. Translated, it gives CAWSRTGGTQPQHF. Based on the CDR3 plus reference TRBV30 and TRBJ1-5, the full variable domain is SQTIHQWPATLVQPVGSPLSLECTVEGTSNPNLYWYRQAAGRGLQLLFYSVGIGQISSEVPQNLSASRPQDRQFILSSKKLLLSDSGFYLCAWSRTGGTQPQHFGDGTRLSIL.

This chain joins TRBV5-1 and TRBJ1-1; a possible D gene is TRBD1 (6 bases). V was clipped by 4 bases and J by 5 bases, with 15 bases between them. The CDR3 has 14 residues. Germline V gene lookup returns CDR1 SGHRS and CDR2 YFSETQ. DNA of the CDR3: TGCGCCAGCAGCGCTAACGGGAGGGGGACTGAAGCTTTCTTT. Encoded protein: CASSANGRGTEAFF.

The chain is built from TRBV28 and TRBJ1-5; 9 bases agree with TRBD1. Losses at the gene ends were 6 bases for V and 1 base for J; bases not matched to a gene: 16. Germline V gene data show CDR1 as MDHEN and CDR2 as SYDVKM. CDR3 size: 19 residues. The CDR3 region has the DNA TGTGCCAGCAGCTCCGGGACTCCGGGACAGGGAGGAAGCAATCAGCCCCAGCATTTT. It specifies CASSSGTPGQGGSNQPQHF.

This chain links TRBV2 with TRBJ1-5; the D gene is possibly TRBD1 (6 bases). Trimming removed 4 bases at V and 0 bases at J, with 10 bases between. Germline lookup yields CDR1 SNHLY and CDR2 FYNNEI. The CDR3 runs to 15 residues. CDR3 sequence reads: CASSGTVDSNQPQHF. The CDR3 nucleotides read TGTGCCAGCAGTGGGACAGTTGATAGCAATCAGCCCCAGCATTTT.

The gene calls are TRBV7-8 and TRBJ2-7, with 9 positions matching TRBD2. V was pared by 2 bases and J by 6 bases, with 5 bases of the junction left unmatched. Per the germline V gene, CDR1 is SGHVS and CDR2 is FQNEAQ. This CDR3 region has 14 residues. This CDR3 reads CASSLLASGTEQYF. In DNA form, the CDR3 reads TGTGCCAGCAGCTTATTGGCTAGCGGGACCGAGCAGTACTTC.